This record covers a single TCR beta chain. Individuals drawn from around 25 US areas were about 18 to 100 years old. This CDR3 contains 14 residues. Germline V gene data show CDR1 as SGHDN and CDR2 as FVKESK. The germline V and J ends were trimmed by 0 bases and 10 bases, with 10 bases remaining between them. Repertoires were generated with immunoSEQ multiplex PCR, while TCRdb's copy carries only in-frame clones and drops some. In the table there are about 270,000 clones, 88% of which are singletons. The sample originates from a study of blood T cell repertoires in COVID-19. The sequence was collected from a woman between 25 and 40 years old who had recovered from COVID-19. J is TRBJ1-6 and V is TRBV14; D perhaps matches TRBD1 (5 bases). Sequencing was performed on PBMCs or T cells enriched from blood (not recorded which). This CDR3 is CASSQETDVSPLHF. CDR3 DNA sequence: TGTGCCAGCAGCCAAGAGACAGATGTATCACCCCTCCACTTT.